Presented here are 8 T cell receptor beta chains from one specimen sequenced in a study of cytomegalovirus exposure and HLA in healthy donors. The PCR employed 60 Vbeta primers together with 13 Jbeta primers. Only in-frame clones appear in the TCRdb table, and some are missing; sequencing was by immunoSEQ multiplex PCR. The sample has some 140,000 clones, approximately 83% seen once; the top ten hold around 3.1%. Sequenced sample: PBMCs. These receptors came from a middle-aged man in good health and CMV-seronegative.

V usage is TRBV6-1 and J usage is TRBJ1-1; a weak D match, TRBD1 (6 bases). The V and J ends lost 0 bases and 2 bases respectively, with 16 bases between them. Germline values: CDR1 MNHNS, CDR2 SASEGT. The CDR3 has 17 residues. CDR3 in DNA: TGTGCCAGCAGTGAAGCCGCGGACAGTCACCTAAACACTGAAGCTTTCTTT. It specifies CASSEAADSHLNTEAFF.

The chain joins TRBV30 to TRBJ1-2, with 8 bases matching TRBD1. Germline V gene data show CDR1 as GTSNPN and CDR2 as SVGIG (reference sequence). The length of the CDR3 is 19 residues. J gave up 6 bases and V 1 base, and 22 bases lay outside the gene matches. This CDR3 is CAWSGGSPADRAPGDGYTF. CDR3 nucleotide sequence: TGTGCCTGGAGTGGAGGGAGTCCCGCGGACAGGGCCCCAGGGGATGGCTACACCTTC.

This chain links TRBV27 with TRBJ1-2; weak D call: TRBD1 (6 bases). Germline-derived CDR1 and CDR2 are MNHEY and SMNVEV (reference sequence). V lost 5 bases and J lost 4, with 17 bases in between. This CDR3 contains 15 residues. In DNA, the CDR3 is TGTGCCAGCAGTGCCAAGAGGGGGTCGGTCTATGGCTACACCTTC. Its protein is CASSAKRGSVYGYTF.

This chain links TRBV28 with TRBJ1-2, with a weak D call TRBD1 (5 bases). The CDR3 has 13 amino acids. The germline V gene encodes CDR1 MDHEN and CDR2 SYDVKM. Trimming shortened V by 3 bases and J by 8 bases, and 13 bases separated the two germline ends. The CDR3 DNA reads as TGTGCCAGCAGTTTTCCAGGGATAGGAGGCTACACCTTC. Residues: CASSFPGIGGYTF.

The gene calls are TRBV19 and TRBJ2-6; weak D call: TRBD2 (6 bases). This CDR3 is 13 amino acids long. Germline values: CDR1 LNHDA, CDR2 SQIVND (reference sequence). The V end was cut by 11 bases, the J end by 0 bases, with 8 bases between. The chain's CDR3 is CAGGISGANVLTF. The CDR3 DNA sequence: TGTGCCGGGGGGATCTCTGGGGCCAACGTCCTGACTTTC.

The chain has TRBV6-4 and TRBJ2-2, with TRBD1 matching 8 bases. Germline V CDR1 and CDR2: MRHNA, SNTAGT. V lost 0 bases and J lost 3; bases outside the gene matches: 0. The CDR3 is 15 residues long. The CDR3 coding sequence is TGTGCCAGCAGTGACTCGACAGGGGACACCGGGGAGCTGTTTTTT. Encoded protein: CASSDSTGDTGELFF.

This clone was observed once. V is TRBV4-1 and J is TRBJ1-6, with D unresolved. The CDR3 loop spans 16 amino acids. The germline V and J ends were trimmed by 0 bases and 5 bases, with 11 bases remaining between them. CDR1 and CDR2 (germline): MGHRA, YSYEKL. The CDR3 is CASSQDLRRDNSPLHF. CDR3 nucleotide sequence: TGCGCCAGCAGCCAAGACCTCCGCCGAGATAATTCACCCCTCCACTTT.

The rearrangement uses TRBV23-1 and TRBJ2-7; 11 bases agree with TRBD1. TRBV23-1 is noted as an ORF with a role that remains uncertain. J gave up 3 bases and V 8 bases, and 9 bases lay outside the gene matches. The CDR3 is 15 residues long. The CDR3 nucleotides read TGCGCCAGCCACACCGGACAGGGGGCTCTCTACGAGCAGTACTTC. As protein: CASHTGQGALYEQYF.